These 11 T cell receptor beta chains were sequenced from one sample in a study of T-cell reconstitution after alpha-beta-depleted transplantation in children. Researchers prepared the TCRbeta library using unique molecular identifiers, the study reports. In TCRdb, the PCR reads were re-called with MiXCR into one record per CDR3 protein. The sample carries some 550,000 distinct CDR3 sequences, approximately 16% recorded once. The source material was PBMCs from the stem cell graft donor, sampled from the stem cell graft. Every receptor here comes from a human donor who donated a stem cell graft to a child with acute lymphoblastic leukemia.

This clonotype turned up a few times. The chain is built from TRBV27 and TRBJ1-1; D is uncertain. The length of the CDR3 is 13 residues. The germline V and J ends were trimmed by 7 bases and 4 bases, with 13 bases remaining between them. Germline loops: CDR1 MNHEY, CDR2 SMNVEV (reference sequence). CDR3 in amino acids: CASKVAEGTEAFF. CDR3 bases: TGTGCCAGCAAGGTCGCTGAGGGCACTGAAGCTTTCTTT.

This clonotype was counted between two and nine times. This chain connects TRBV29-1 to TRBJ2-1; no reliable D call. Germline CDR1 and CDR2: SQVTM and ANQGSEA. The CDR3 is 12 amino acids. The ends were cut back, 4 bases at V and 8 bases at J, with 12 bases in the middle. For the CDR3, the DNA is TGCAGCGTTGGCCTCATTAGCTATGAGCAGTTCTTC. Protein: CSVGLISYEQFF.

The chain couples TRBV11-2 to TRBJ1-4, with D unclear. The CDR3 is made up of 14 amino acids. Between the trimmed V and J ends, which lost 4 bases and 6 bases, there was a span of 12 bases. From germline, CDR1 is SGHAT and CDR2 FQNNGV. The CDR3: CASSSSGSDEKLFF. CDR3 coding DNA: TGTGCCAGCAGCTCAAGCGGCTCAGATGAAAAACTGTTTTTT.

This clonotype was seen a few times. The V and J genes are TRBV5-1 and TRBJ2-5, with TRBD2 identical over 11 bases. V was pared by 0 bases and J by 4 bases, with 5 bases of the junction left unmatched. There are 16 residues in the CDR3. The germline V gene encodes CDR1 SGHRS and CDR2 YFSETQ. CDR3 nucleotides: TGCGCCAGCAGCTTGGCTACTAGCGGGAGAGGAGAGACCCAGTACTTC. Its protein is CASSLATSGRGETQYF.

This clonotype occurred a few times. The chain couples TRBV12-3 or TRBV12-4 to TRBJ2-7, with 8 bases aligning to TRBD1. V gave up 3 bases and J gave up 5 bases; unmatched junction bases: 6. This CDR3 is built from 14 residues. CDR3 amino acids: CASSLDREVDEQYF. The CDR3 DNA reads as TGTGCCAGCAGTTTGGACAGGGAAGTGGACGAGCAGTACTTC.

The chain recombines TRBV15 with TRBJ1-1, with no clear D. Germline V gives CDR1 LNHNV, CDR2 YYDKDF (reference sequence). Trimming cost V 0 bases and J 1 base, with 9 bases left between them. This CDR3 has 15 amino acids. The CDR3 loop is CATSRDKPGNTEAFF. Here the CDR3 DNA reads TGTGCCACCAGCAGAGATAAGCCTGGGAACACTGAAGCTTTCTTT.

Written as DNA, the CDR3 is TGTGCCAGCAGTGCTCAAGTCACAGATACGCAGTATTTT. This gives the protein CASSAQVTDTQYF. The chain recombines TRBV6-1 with TRBJ2-3; D call uncertain. V lost 4 bases, J lost 2 bases, and 7 bases lay in between. Germline V lookup: CDR1 MNHNS, CDR2 SASEGT. The CDR3 consists of 13 residues.

For the CDR3, the DNA is TGTGCCAGCAGCCTGGGACTAGCGGGAGGGGTTTACAATGAGCAGTTCTTC. This gives the protein CASSLGLAGGVYNEQFF. V usage is TRBV7-9 and J usage is TRBJ2-1, with 16 bases fitting TRBD2. V was pared by 5 bases and J by 4 bases, with 5 bases of the junction left unmatched. Germline V lookup: CDR1 SEHNR, CDR2 FQNEAQ (reference sequence). The CDR3 is 17 residues long. Together with reference TRBV7-9 and TRBJ2-1, the CDR3 gives the full variable domain: DTGVSQNPRHKITKRGQNVTFRCDPISEHNRLYWYRQTLGQGPEFLTYFQNEAQLEKSRLLSDRFSAERPKGSFSTLEIQRTEQGDSAMYLCASSLGLAGGVYNEQFFGPGTRLTVL.

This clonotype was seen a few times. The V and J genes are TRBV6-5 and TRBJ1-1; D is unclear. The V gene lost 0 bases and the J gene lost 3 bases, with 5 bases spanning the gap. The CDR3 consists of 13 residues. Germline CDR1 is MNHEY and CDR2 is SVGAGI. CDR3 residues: CASSYSAYTEAFF. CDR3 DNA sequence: TGTGCCAGCAGTTACTCGGCCTACACTGAAGCTTTCTTT.

CDR3 region: CASSQTRGWSTDTQYF. CDR3 nucleotides: TGTGCCAGCAGCCAAACGAGAGGTTGGAGCACAGATACGCAGTATTTT. The rearrangement joins TRBV3-1 to TRBJ2-3; D is unclear. V lost 2 bases to trimming and J lost 0 bases, with 12 bases between them. Germline CDR1 LGHDT, CDR2 YNNKEL (reference sequence). This CDR3 comprises 16 residues.

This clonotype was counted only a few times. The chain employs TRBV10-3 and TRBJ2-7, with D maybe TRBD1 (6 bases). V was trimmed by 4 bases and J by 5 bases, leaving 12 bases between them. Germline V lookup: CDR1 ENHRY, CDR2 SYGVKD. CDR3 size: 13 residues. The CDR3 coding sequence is TGTGCCATCAGTGTCCGCAGGGGCGACGAGCAGTACTTC. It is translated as CAISVRRGDEQYF.